These 16 T cell receptor beta chains were all obtained from the same sample, sequenced in a study of OX40 agonist ivuxolimab in advanced cancers. To prepare the library, the immunoSEQ multiplex PCR assay was applied. Not all clones reach the TCRdb copy of this immuneACCESS table, which keeps in-frame sequences only. Checked studies attribute under half of the gap to unresolved V genes and leave the rest unexplained. This sample has fewer than 85,000 clones in its table, and 80% to 85% of those were observed once. Approximately 6.3% of the sample belongs to the ten largest clones. The starting material was CD4+ or CD8+ T cells sorted from blood, obtained in a trial of the OX40 agonist ivuxolimab. The receptors shown here come from an adult with an advanced solid tumor such as melanoma, head and neck, liver or kidney cancer.

A few counts support this clone. J is TRBJ2-2 and V is TRBV6-5, with D perhaps TRBD1 or TRBD2 (6 bases each). From germline, CDR1 is MNHEY and CDR2 SVGAGI. The V gene lost 7 bases and the J gene lost 6 bases, with 15 bases spanning the gap. There are 14 residues in the CDR3. CDR3 amino acids: CASKTEGGAGELFF. CDR3 nucleotide sequence: TGTGCCAGCAAAACCGAGGGGGGAGCCGGGGAGCTGTTTTTT.

V usage is TRBV6-1 and J usage is TRBJ1-5, with D unclear. The CDR3 runs to 16 residues. Trimming removed 2 bases at V and 1 base at J, with 12 bases between. The germline gives CDR1 MNHNS, CDR2 SASEGT. The DNA of the CDR3 is TGTGCCAGCAGTGAACTCTGGGTCTTAAGCAATCAGCCCCAGCATTTT. It encodes CASSELWVLSNQPQHF.

This clone showed up just a few times. The chain couples TRBV28 to TRBJ2-3; 12 bases map to TRBD1. V lost 4 bases and J lost 4; bases outside the gene matches: 6. Germline V gene data show CDR1 as MDHEN and CDR2 as SYDVKM. This CDR3 spans 16 amino acids. CDR3 coding DNA: TGTGCCAGCAGTTCCTGGGGACAGGGGGCGTCAGATACGCAGTATTTT. As protein: CASSSWGQGASDTQYF.

The CDR3 region is CASKSAKALWGTQETQYF. In DNA form, the CDR3 reads TGTGCCAGCAAATCGGCGAAGGCGTTGTGGGGGACCCAAGAGACCCAGTACTTC. This chain uses TRBV27 with TRBJ2-5; D could derive from TRBD1 or TRBD2 (5 bases each). The germline V gene encodes CDR1 MNHEY and CDR2 SMNVEV (reference sequence). Trimming took off 7 bases at V and 1 base at J, with 25 bases between the two ends. This CDR3 comprises 18 residues.

The chain joins TRBV7-2 to TRBJ2-7; the match to TRBD1 covers 9 bases. This CDR3 region has 15 residues. Per germline, CDR1 SGHTA and CDR2 FQGNSA. V lost 5 bases, J lost 2 bases, and 7 bases stayed unmatched. CDR3 nucleotide sequence: TGTGCCAGCAGCCAAGGACAGGGGAACACCTACGAGCAGTACTTC. Its translation: CASSQGQGNTYEQYF.

The rearrangement uses TRBV7-9 and TRBJ2-1; 10 bases line up with TRBD2. Germline CDR1 reads SEHNR; CDR2 reads FQNEAQ (reference sequence). CDR3 size: 14 residues. The J segment lost 8 bases and the V segment lost 5 bases, leaving 6 bases of the junction unmatched. The CDR3 here is CASSPSGSLHEQFF. The CDR3 DNA is TGTGCCAGCAGCCCTAGCGGGAGCTTACATGAGCAGTTCTTC.

The chain has TRBV5-4 and TRBJ2-5, with 8 bases aligning to TRBD1. The germline V gene encodes CDR1 SGHNT and CDR2 YYREEE (reference sequence). J was trimmed by 1 base and V by 5 bases; bases with no gene match: 7. The CDR3 contains 15 residues. The CDR3 nucleotides read TGTGCCAGCAGGGGAGGACAGGGAATCCAAGAGACCCAGTACTTC. Protein product: CASRGGQGIQETQYF.

V gene TRBV12-2 combines with J gene TRBJ2-7. TRBV12-2 is a documented pseudogene. CDR3 length: 13 amino acids. This chain's CDR3 is CASRVRRGVEQYV. The CDR3 bases are TGTGCAAGTCGCGTAAGAAGGGGGGTCGAGCAGTACGTC.

This clone was counted once. V gene TRBV5-1 combines with J gene TRBJ1-1; unclear D gene. Per the germline V gene, CDR1 is SGHRS and CDR2 is YFSETQ. The CDR3 runs 15 residues. Trimming shortened V by 1 base and J by 3 bases, and 13 bases separated the two germline ends. The chain's CDR3 is CASSLSGSLDTEAFF. The DNA of the CDR3 is TGCGCCAGCAGCTTGAGTGGGTCCCTGGACACTGAAGCTTTCTTT.

This clone has just one count. The chain couples TRBV7-3 to TRBJ2-1; D is perhaps TRBD1 (6 bases). Germline CDR1 reads SGHTA; CDR2 reads FQGTGA. V lost 5 bases, J lost 8 bases, and 16 bases lay in between. This CDR3 is built from 14 residues. The CDR3 region is CASSTTGWNDEQFF. The CDR3 region has the DNA TGTGCCAGCAGCACGACAGGATGGAACGATGAGCAGTTCTTC.

The rearrangement uses TRBV7-2 and TRBJ2-1, with 8 bases aligning to TRBD1. CDR1 and CDR2 (germline): SGHTA, FQGNSA. The CDR3 sequence is 15 residues long. V trimming: 4 bases; J trimming: 7 bases; junction bases outside the gene matches: 9. CDR3 loop: CASSSDRARGNEQFF. Here the CDR3 DNA reads TGTGCCAGCAGCTCGGACAGGGCTAGAGGGAATGAGCAGTTCTTC.

The gene calls are TRBV7-2 and TRBJ2-7, with 8 bases aligning to TRBD1. Trimming at V came to 5 bases and at J to 5 bases, leaving 8 bases not matched to a gene. The CDR3 has 14 amino acids. Germline V lookup: CDR1 SGHTA, CDR2 FQGNSA. The CDR3, as DNA: TGTGCCAGCAGCACCGGACAGGGCAACGACGAGCAGTACTTC. It encodes CASSTGQGNDEQYF.

This clone has just one count. The V gene is TRBV28, the J gene TRBJ2-7; TRBD1 is a possible D gene (6 bases). CDR1 is MDHEN, CDR2 SYDVKM, per germline. The ends were cut back, 6 bases at V and 3 bases at J, with 12 bases in the middle. The CDR3 spans 13 residues. This chain's CDR3 is CASSRTGFYEQYF. The CDR3 region has the DNA TGTGCCAGCAGCCGTACAGGGTTCTACGAGCAGTACTTC. Supplemented by reference TRBV28 and TRBJ2-7, the full variable domain reads DVKVTQSSRYLVKRTGEKVFLECVQDMDHENMFWYRQDPGLGLRLIYFSYDVKMKEKGDIPEGYSVSREKKERFSLILESASTNQTSMYLCASSRTGFYEQYFGPGTRLTVT.

V usage is TRBV9 and J usage is TRBJ2-4; D is undetermined. The CDR3 runs 14 residues. Trimming removed 2 bases from V and 2 bases from J, with 8 bases in between. The germline gives CDR1 SGDLS, CDR2 YYNGEE. The CDR3 DNA reads TGTGCCAGCAGCGTTTCCGGCCCCAAAAACATTCAGTACTTC. Translated, it gives CASSVSGPKNIQYF.

The chain is built from TRBV18 and TRBJ1-5, with D tentatively TRBD1 (6 bases). The CDR3 sequence is 17 residues long. Germline V gene sequence: CDR1 KGHSH, CDR2 LQKENI. The V end lost 5 bases, the J end lost 2 bases, and 19 bases lay between the germline ends. The CDR3 region has the DNA TGTGCCAGCTCAAGGAATCAGGGGCTCGGTCGCAATCAGCCCCAGCATTTT. It specifies CASSRNQGLGRNQPQHF.

The chain recombines TRBV28 with TRBJ2-3; TRBD1 is a possible D gene (7 bases). The CDR3 covers 15 residues. Trimming stripped 3 bases from V and 0 bases from J, with 10 bases between. Germline V gene sequence: CDR1 MDHEN, CDR2 SYDVKM. The CDR3 loop reads CASSFQGGSTDTQYF. The CDR3 bases are TGTGCCAGCAGTTTCCAGGGGGGTAGCACAGATACGCAGTATTTT.